A selection of T cell receptor beta chains follows, all from one sample in a study of blood T cell repertoires in COVID-19. The table came from immunoSEQ multiplex PCR; TCRdb's copy has only in-frame clones and leaves some out. The data hold approximately 70,000 clones, with approximately 85% observed a single time. The sequenced sample was peripheral blood. The receptors derive from an elderly woman with active or convalescent COVID-19. Each CDR3 is given with its conserved first and last residue. Fields, in order: clone size, D gene, J gene, V gene, CDR3 protein, CDR3 DNA. A D gene is named only where the DNA matches it firmly. Expanded clones are given a class, and other clones once, few, many or no size at all.

. | . | TRBJ2-3 | TRBV29-1 | CSGKTGRDTQYF | TGCAGCGGGAAGACTGGCCGGGATACGCAGTATTTT
few | . | TRBJ2-7 | TRBV5-1 | CASSLVSGLGSSYEQYF | TGCGCCAGCAGCTTGGTTTCGGGGTTGGGGAGCTCCTACGAGCAGTACTTC
once | TRBD1 | TRBJ2-7 | TRBV5-1 | CASSLEGQGREYF | TGCGCCAGCAGCTTAGAGGGACAGGGGAGAGAGTACTTC
few | . | TRBJ2-2 | TRBV6-6 | CASSLTETGELFF | TGTGCCAGCAGCCTCACAGAAACCGGGGAGCTGTTTTTT
. | TRBD2 | TRBJ2-1 | TRBV6-4 | CASSELGGGRYNEQFF | TGTGCCAGCAGTGAACTAGGCGGGGGAAGATACAATGAGCAGTTCTTC
once | TRBD1 | TRBJ1-5 | TRBV12-5 | CASGPDRGDPNQPQHF | TGTGCTAGTGGTCCCGACAGGGGCGACCCGAATCAGCCCCAGCATTTT
. | . | TRBJ2-5 | TRBV7-9 | CASSLDLQGGTQYF | TGTGCCAGCAGCTTAGACCTACAGGGTGGGACCCAGTACTTC
. | . | TRBJ2-7 | TRBV18 | CASSPRSRVLFYEQYF | TGTGCCAGCTCACCAAGATCGCGGGTCCTCTTCTACGAGCAGTACTTC
. | . | TRBJ2-3 | TRBV3-1/TRBV3-2 | CASSQDGPGGDTQYF | TGTGCCAGCAGCCAAGATGGCCCCGGGGGAGATACGCAGTATTTT
. | . | TRBJ2-3 | TRBV19 | CAKTDPYTDTQYF | TGTGCCAAGACAGACCCTTACACAGATACGCAGTATTTT
once | TRBD1 | TRBJ1-6 | TRBV10-3 | CAIGTAYNSPLHF | TGTGCCATCGGGACAGCTTATAATTCACCCCTCCACTTT
. | . | TRBJ2-1 | TRBV6-6 | CASREQSNEQFF | TGTGCCAGCAGAGAGCAAAGCAATGAGCAGTTCTTC
. | . | TRBJ2-2 | TRBV18 | CASSPLESRSGELFF | TGTGCCAGCTCACCACTGGAGTCCCGTTCCGGGGAGCTGTTTTTT
. | . | TRBJ2-1 | TRBV6-2/TRBV6-3 | CASSYRVGGSYNEQFF | TGTGCCAGCAGTTACCGGGTGGGGGGATCCTACAATGAGCAGTTCTTC
. | . | TRBJ1-4 | TRBV5-1 | CASSLVLSGGTNEKLFF | TGCGCCAGCAGCTTGGTATTGTCCGGGGGTACTAATGAAAAACTGTTTTTT
. | . | TRBJ1-3 | TRBV7-8 | CASSPSWWSSGNTIYF | TGTGCCAGCAGCCCCAGCTGGTGGAGCTCTGGAAACACCATATATTTT
. | . | TRBJ2-1 | TRBV24-1 | CATGGSVPYNEQFF | TGTGCCACCGGGGGCTCTGTACCCTACAATGAGCAGTTCTTC
. | . | TRBJ1-5 | TRBV18 | CASSPIQGGEYSNQPQHF | TGTGCCAGCTCACCCATTCAGGGAGGGGAGTATAGCAATCAGCCCCAGCATTTT
. | TRBD2 | TRBJ2-5 | TRBV7-2 | CASSWTSGGAVETQYF | TGTGCCAGCAGCTGGACTAGCGGGGGGGCCGTGGAGACCCAGTACTTC
. | . | TRBJ1-1 | TRBV30 | CAWRDTGITLNTEAFF | TGTGCCTGGAGGGATACAGGGATTACCCTGAACACTGAAGCTTTCTTT
. | TRBD1 | TRBJ2-2 | TRBV18 | CASSPPQGARDTGELFF | TGTGCCAGCTCACCACCGCAGGGGGCGAGAGACACCGGGGAGCTGTTTTTT
. | . | TRBJ1-3 | TRBV12-5 | CASGLHGNTIYF | TGTGCTAGTGGTTTACATGGAAACACCATATATTTT
. | . | TRBJ2-5 | TRBV11-3 | CASSLDQFQETQYF | TGTGCCAGCAGCTTAGACCAGTTCCAAGAGACCCAGTACTTC
. | . | TRBJ2-1 | TRBV5-1 | CASSLMGFYNEQFF | TGCGCCAGCAGCTTGATGGGCTTCTACAATGAGCAGTTCTTC
. | . | TRBJ2-3 | TRBV9 | CASSVRQTPTDTQYF | TGTGCCAGCAGCGTAAGACAGACACCCACAGATACGCAGTATTTT
. | . | TRBJ2-5 | TRBV10-1 | CASSASGGGETQYF | TGCGCCAGCAGTGCATCAGGGGGAGGAGAGACCCAGTACTTC
once | . | TRBJ1-2 | TRBV6-5 | CASSYDGNAHYGYAF | TGTGCCAGCAGTTACGACGGAAATGCCCACTATGGCTACGCCTTC
. | . | TRBJ1-5 | TRBV30 | CAWSTGRDQPQHF | TGTGCCTGGAGTACCGGCAGGGATCAGCCCCAGCATTTT
few | . | TRBJ1-5 | TRBV3-1/TRBV3-2 | CASSPGGLPSNQPQHF | TGTGCCAGCAGCCCGGGGGGACTTCCCAGCAATCAGCCCCAGCATTTT
few | TRBD1 | TRBJ1-1 | TRBV2 | CASRDTGGVGAFF | TGTGCCAGCAGAGATACAGGGGGCGTAGGAGCTTTCTTT
. | TRBD2 | TRBJ2-7 | TRBV24-1 | CATSEIAGGKEQYF | TGTGCCACCAGTGAAATAGCGGGGGGTAAGGAGCAGTACTTC
. | TRBD1 | TRBJ1-6 | TRBV19 | CASSRGQGYSPLHF | TGTGCCAGTAGTCGGGGACAGGGTTATTCACCCCTCCACTTT
. | . | TRBJ2-1 | TRBV7-2 | CASSLHWASNNEQFF | TGTGCCAGCAGCCTCCACTGGGCCTCCAACAATGAGCAGTTCTTC
. | . | TRBJ1-2 | TRBV30 | CAWSVGGDDGYTF | TGTGCCTGGAGTGTAGGTGGAGATGATGGCTACACCTTC
. | TRBD2 | TRBJ2-3 | TRBV7-2 | CASSGQTSGGRDTQYF | TGTGCCAGCAGCGGACAGACTAGCGGGGGAAGAGATACGCAGTATTTT
once | TRBD1 | TRBJ1-4 | TRBV29-1 | CSAGTGSEKLFF | TGCAGCGCCGGGACAGGTAGTGAAAAACTGTTTTTT
. | TRBD1 | TRBJ1-3 | TRBV23-1 | CASPLRGQPYSGNTIYF | TGCGCCAGCCCCCTTCGGGGACAGCCGTACTCTGGAAACACCATATATTTT
few | TRBD2 | TRBJ2-1 | TRBV7-2 | CASSLKGLAGVRYNEQFF | TGTGCCAGCAGCTTGAAGGGACTAGCGGGGGTCCGCTACAATGAGCAGTTCTTC
few | . | TRBJ1-1 | TRBV30 | CAWSVKQAGNTEAFF | TGTGCCTGGAGTGTAAAGCAGGCGGGCAACACTGAAGCTTTCTTT
. | . | TRBJ2-1 | TRBV5-1 | CASSLLEEQFF | TGCGCCAGCAGCCTACTGGAGGAGCAGTTCTTC
. | . | TRBJ1-4 | TRBV6-5 | CASNPSGGGEKLFF | TGTGCCAGCAATCCCTCGGGGGGTGGAGAAAAACTGTTTTTT
. | TRBD2 | TRBJ2-5 | TRBV4-3 | CASSQGLAGGQETQYF | TGCGCCAGCAGCCAGGGACTAGCGGGGGGCCAAGAGACCCAGTACTTC
once | . | TRBJ1-2 | TRBV9 | CASSSDRGYTF | TGTGCCAGCAGCTCTGACAGGGGCTACACCTTC
once | . | TRBJ1-2 | TRBV5-1 | CASSPDSFRVGYGYTF | TGCGCCAGCAGCCCGGACAGCTTCAGGGTAGGCTATGGCTACACCTTC
. | . | TRBJ1-1 | TRBV19 | CASIPDSRNTEAFF | TGTGCCAGTATACCGGACAGTAGGAACACTGAAGCTTTCTTT
. | TRBD1 | TRBJ2-5 | TRBV3-1/TRBV3-2 | CASSQNRGETQYF | TGTGCCAGCAGCCAAAACAGGGGTGAGACCCAGTACTTC
. | . | TRBJ2-5 | TRBV15 | CATSRGGIFETQYF | TGTGCCACCAGCAGAGGAGGGATTTTTGAGACCCAGTACTTC
. | . | TRBJ1-1 | TRBV6-5 | CASSFQNTEAFF | TGTGCCAGCAGTTTCCAGAACACTGAAGCTTTCTTT
. | . | TRBJ2-2 | TRBV4-2 | CASSQVGITGELFF | TGTGCCAGCAGCCAAGTCGGTATCACCGGGGAGCTGTTTTTT
. | . | TRBJ1-2 | TRBV18 | CASSPITDKESGYTF | TGTGCCAGCTCACCAATAACGGACAAGGAGAGTGGCTACACCTTC
once | TRBD1 | TRBJ2-7 | TRBV6-5 | CASSYQGQASYEQYF | TGTGCCAGCAGTTACCAAGGACAGGCTAGCTACGAGCAGTACTTC
. | . | TRBJ1-6 | TRBV6-6 | CASSDSAIYNSPLHF | TGTGCCAGCAGCGACTCGGCCATCTATAATTCACCCCTCCACTTT
once | TRBD1 | TRBJ1-6 | TRBV30 | CAWSPGQSPYNSPLHF | TGTGCCTGGAGTCCGGGACAGAGCCCCTATAATTCACCCCTCCACTTT
. | TRBD2 | TRBJ2-5 | TRBV24-1 | CATSDPRGDVETQYF | TGTGCCACCAGTGACCCCCGGGGGGACGTAGAGACCCAGTACTTC